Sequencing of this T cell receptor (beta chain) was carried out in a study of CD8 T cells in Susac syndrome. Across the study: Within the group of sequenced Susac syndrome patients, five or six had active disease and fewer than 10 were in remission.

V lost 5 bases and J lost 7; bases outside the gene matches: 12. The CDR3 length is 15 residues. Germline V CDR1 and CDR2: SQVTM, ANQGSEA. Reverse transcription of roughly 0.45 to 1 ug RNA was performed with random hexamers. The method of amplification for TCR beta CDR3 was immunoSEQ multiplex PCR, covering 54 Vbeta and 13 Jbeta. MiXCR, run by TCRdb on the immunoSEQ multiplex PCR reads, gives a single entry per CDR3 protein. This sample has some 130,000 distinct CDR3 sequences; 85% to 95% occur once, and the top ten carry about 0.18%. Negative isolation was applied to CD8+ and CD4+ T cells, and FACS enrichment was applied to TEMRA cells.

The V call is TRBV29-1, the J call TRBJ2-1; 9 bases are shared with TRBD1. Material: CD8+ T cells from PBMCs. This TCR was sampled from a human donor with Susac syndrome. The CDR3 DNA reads TGCAGCGTTCGATTCGGGGACAGGGATGGAAATGAGCAGTTCTTC. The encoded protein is CSVRFGDRDGNEQFF.